This T cell receptor (beta chain) originates from a study of blood T cells in healthy people across ages. A sample-barcoded 5' primer and a J-beta primer mix were used in a second PCR of about 6 to 11 cycles. Every cDNA molecule bore a tag from a template-switch adaptor containing 12 random nucleotides. TCRdb passed the 5' RACE reads through MiXCR, listing each CDR3 protein once. Of around 1,100,000 distinct CDR3 sequences listed, roughly two fifths are singletons. For this clonotype: Its target is unknown.

Study-wide results and limits: The CMV status of each donor remained undetermined, and this could have confounded shifts in expanded clonotypes. Naive T cell percentage by flow cytometry tracked strongly with beta diversity.

The CDR3 runs to 17 residues. Per germline, CDR1 MDHEN and CDR2 SYDVKM. V was trimmed by 1 base and J by 7 bases, leaving 19 bases between them. The clonotype originates from a man between 18 and 29 years old in good health. Material: blood. The V gene is TRBV28, the J gene TRBJ2-2; D possibly corresponds to TRBD2 (6 bases). The DNA of the CDR3 is TGTGCCAGCAGTTTATTCTTAGGAGGGCTCTATGGCGGGGAGCTGTTTTTT. It is translated as CASSLFLGGLYGGELFF.